This T cell receptor (beta chain) was identified in a study of blood T cell repertoires in COVID-19. About the research overall: Specimens from acute and convalescent COVID-19 originated in the United States, Italy and Spain. T cells, B-cell-depleted T cells, or PBMCs provided the cDNA or gDNA that served as material.

Original methodology: For nucleated cells, counts were estimated from reference gene primer amplification. Profiling relied on immunoSEQ multiplex PCR, and the TCRdb table lists in-frame clones only, not all of them. V and J calls and clone size follow that table, whereas D and trimming were derived from the DNA. The repertoire holds under 200,000 clones, with approximately 80% as singletons. V gave up 6 bases and J gave up 5 bases; unmatched junction bases: 9. CDR3 size: 15 residues. CDR1 is MRHNA, CDR2 SNTAGT, per germline. The chain has TRBV6-4 and TRBJ2-1; 8 nucleotides agree with TRBD2. Sequences were obtained from peripheral blood. This receptor was taken from a human donor in a cohort sampled during active COVID-19. The DNA for the CDR3 is TGTGCCAGCAGCCGGGGCAGCGGGGGAGACAATGAGCAGTTCTTC. Encoded protein: CASSRGSGGDNEQFF.